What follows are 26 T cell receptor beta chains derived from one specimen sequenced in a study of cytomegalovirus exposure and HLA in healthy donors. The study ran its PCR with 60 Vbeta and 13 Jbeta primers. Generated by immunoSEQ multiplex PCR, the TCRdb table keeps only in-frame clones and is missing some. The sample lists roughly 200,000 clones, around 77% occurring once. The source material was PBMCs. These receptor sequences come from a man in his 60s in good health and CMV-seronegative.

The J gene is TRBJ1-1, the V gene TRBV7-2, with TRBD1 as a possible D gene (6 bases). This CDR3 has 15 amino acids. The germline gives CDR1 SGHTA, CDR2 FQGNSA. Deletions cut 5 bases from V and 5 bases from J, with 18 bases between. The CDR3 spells CASSPYRDIRTEAFF. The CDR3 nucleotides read TGTGCCAGCAGCCCATACAGGGACATAAGGACTGAAGCTTTCTTT. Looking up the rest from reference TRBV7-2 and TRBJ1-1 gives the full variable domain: GAGVSQSPSNKVTEKGKDVELRCDPISGHTALYWYRQSLGQGLEFLIYFQGNSAPDKSGLPSDRFSAERTGGSVSTLTIQRTQQEDSAVYLCASSPYRDIRTEAFFGQGTRLTVV.

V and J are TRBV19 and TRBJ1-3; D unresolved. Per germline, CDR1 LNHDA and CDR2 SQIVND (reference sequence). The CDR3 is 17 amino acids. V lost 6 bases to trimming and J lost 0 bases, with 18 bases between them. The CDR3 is CASSRPGSLNSGNTIYF. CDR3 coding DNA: TGTGCCAGTAGCCGTCCGGGTAGCCTGAACTCTGGAAACACCATATATTTT.

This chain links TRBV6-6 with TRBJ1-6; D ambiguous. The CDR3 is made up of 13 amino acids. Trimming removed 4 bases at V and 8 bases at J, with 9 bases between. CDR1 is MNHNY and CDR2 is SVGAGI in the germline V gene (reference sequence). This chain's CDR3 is CASSFSSDSPLHF. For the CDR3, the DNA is TGTGCCAGCAGTTTTTCTTCCGATTCACCCCTCCACTTT.

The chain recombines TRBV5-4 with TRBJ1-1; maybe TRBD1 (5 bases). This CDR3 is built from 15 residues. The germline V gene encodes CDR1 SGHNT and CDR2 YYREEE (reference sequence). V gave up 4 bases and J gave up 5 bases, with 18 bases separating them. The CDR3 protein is CASSPEPDKFTEAFF. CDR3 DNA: TGTGCCAGCAGCCCCGAGCCGGACAAATTTACTGAAGCTTTCTTT.

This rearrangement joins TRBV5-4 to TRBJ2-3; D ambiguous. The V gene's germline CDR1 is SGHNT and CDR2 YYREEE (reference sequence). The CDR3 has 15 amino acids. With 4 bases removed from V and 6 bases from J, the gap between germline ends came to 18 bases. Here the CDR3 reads CASSVFTYPADTQYF. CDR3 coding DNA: TGTGCCAGCAGCGTTTTCACATACCCCGCTGATACGCAGTATTTT.

CDR3 protein: CAWGQGNYGYTF. The CDR3 coding sequence is TGTGCCTGGGGACAGGGGAACTATGGCTACACCTTC. The V and J genes are TRBV30 and TRBJ1-2, with 9 positions matching TRBD1. Germline CDR1 is GTSNPN and CDR2 is SVGIG (reference sequence). Germline trimming cut 5 bases from V and 2 bases from J; bases unmatched to any gene: 0. The CDR3 has 12 amino acids.

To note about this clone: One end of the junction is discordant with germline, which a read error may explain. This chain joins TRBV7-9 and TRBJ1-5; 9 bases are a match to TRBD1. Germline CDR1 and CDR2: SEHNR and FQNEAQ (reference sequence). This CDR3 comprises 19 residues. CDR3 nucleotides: TGTGCCAGCAGCCGTACCGGGACAGGGATTGGGCCAAGCAATCAGCCCCAGAATTTT. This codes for CASSRTGTGIGPSNQPQNF. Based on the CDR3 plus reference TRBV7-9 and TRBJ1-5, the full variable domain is DTGVSQNPRHKITKRGQNVTFRCDPISEHNRLYWYRQTLGQGPEFLTYFQNEAQLEKSRLLSDRFSAERPKGSFSTLEIQRTEQGDSAMYLCASSRTGTGIGPSNQPQNFGDGTRLSIL.

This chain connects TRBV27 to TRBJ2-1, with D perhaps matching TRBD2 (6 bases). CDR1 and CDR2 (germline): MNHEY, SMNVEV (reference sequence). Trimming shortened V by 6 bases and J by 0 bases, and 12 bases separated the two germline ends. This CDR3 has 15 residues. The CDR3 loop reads CASRAGGSSYNEQFF. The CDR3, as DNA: TGTGCCAGCAGGGCTGGGGGGTCCTCCTACAATGAGCAGTTCTTC.

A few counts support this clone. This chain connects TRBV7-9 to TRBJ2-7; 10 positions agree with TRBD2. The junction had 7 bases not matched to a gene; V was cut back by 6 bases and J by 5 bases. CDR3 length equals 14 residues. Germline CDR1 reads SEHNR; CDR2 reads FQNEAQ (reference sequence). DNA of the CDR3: TGTGCCAGCAGATCTAGCGGGAGTTCGGACGAGCAGTACTTC. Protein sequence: CASRSSGSSDEQYF. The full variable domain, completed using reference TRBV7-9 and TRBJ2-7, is DTGVSQNPRHKITKRGQNVTFRCDPISEHNRLYWYRQTLGQGPEFLTYFQNEAQLEKSRLLSDRFSAERPKGSFSTLEIQRTEQGDSAMYLCASRSSGSSDEQYFGPGTRLTVT.

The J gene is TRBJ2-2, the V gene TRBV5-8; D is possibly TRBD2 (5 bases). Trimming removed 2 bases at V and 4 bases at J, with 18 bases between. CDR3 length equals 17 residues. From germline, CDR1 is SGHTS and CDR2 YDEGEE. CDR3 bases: TGTGCCAGCAGCTTTATTCGAGGGTTTCGTGCCACCGGGGAGCTGTTTTTT. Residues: CASSFIRGFRATGELFF. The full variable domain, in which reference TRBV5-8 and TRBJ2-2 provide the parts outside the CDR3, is EAGVTQSPTHLIKTRGQQATLRCSPISGHTSVYWYQQALGLGLQFLLWYDEGEERNRGNFPPRFSGRQFPNYSSELNVNALELEDSALYLCASSFIRGFRATGELFFGEGSRLTVL.

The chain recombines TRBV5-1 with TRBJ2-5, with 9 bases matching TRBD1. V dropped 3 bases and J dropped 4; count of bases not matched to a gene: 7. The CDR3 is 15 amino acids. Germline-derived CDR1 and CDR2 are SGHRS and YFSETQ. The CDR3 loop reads CASSSGQGWAETQYF. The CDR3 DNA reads TGCGCCAGCAGCTCGGGACAGGGTTGGGCAGAGACCCAGTACTTC.

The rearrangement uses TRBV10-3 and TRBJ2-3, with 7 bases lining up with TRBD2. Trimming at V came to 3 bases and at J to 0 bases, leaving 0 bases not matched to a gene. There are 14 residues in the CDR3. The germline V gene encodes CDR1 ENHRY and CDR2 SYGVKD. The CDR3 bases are TGTGCCATCAGTGATAGCGGGAGCACAGATACGCAGTATTTT. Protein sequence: CAISDSGSTDTQYF.

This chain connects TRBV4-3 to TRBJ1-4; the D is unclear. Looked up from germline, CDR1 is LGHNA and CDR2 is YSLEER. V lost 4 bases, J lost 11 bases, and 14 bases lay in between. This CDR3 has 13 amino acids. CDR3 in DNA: TGCGCCAGCAGCCTCCTCTTGGAGGATAAACTGTTTTTT. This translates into CASSLLLEDKLFF.

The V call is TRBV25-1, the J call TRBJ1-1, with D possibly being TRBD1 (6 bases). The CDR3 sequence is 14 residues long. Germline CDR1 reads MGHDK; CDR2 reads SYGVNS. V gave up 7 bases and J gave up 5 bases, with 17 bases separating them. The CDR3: CASTKGGGGTEAFF. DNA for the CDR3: TGTGCCAGCACGAAGGGGGGGGGCGGGACTGAAGCTTTCTTT.

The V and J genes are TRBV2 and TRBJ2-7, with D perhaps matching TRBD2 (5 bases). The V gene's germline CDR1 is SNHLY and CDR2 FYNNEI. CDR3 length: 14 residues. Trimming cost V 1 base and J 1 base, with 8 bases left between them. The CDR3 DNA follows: TGTGCCAGCAGTGAAGTTTTAGCGTCCTACGAGCAGTACTTC. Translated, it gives CASSEVLASYEQYF.

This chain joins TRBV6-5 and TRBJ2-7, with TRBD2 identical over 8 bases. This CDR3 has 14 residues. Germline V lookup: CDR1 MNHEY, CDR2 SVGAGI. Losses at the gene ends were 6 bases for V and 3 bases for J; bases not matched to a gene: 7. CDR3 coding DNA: TGTGCCAGCAGCTCGGGAGGGAGGGGCTACGAGCAGTACTTC. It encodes CASSSGGRGYEQYF.

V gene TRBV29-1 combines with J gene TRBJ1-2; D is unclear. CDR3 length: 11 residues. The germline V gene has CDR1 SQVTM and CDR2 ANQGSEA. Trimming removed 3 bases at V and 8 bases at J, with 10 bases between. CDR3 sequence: CSVDRRGGYTF. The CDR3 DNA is TGCAGCGTTGACCGTCGAGGAGGCTACACCTTC.

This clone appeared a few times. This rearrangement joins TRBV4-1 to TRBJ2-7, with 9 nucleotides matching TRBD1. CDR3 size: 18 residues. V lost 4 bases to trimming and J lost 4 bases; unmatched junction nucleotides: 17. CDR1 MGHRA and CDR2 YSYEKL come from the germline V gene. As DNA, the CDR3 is TGCGCCAGCAGCCCTGCGAGCGGGAACAGGGGGCAAACATACGAGCAGTACTTC. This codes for CASSPASGNRGQTYEQYF.

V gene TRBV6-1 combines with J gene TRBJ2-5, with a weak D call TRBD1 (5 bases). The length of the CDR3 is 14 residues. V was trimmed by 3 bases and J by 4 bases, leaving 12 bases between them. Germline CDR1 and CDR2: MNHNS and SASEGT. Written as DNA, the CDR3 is TGTGCCAGCAGTGAGGTGGGCAGGGTAGAGACCCAGTACTTC. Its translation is CASSEVGRVETQYF.

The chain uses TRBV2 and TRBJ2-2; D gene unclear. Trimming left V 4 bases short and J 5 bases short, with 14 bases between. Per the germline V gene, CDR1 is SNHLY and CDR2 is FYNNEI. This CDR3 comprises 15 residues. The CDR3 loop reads CASSGQIRKTGELFF. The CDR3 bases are TGTGCCAGCAGTGGGCAGATACGAAAAACCGGGGAGCTGTTTTTT.

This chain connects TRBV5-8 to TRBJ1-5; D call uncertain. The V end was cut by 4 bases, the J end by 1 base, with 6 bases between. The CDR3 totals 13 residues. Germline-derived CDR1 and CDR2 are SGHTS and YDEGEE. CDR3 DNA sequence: TGTGCCAGCAGCGGTCGGAGCAATCAGCCCCAGCATTTT. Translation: CASSGRSNQPQHF.

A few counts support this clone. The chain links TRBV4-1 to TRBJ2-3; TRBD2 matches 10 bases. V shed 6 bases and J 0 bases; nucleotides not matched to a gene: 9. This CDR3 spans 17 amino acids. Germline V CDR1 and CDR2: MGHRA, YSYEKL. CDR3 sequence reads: CASRAGPSGGSTDTQYF. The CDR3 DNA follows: TGCGCCAGCAGGGCGGGGCCTAGCGGGGGTAGCACAGATACGCAGTATTTT.

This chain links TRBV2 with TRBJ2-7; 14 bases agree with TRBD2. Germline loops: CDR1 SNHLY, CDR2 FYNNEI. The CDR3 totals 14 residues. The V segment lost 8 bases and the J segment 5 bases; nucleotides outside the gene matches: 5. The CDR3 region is CASGGLAGVDEQYF. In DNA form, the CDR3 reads TGTGCCAGCGGGGGACTAGCGGGAGTCGACGAGCAGTACTTC.

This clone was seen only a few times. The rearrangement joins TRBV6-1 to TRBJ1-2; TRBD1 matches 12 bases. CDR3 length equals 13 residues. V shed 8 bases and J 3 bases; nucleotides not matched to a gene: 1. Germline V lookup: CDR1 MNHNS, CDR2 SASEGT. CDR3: CASGTGGDYGYTF. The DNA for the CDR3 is TGTGCCAGCGGGACAGGGGGCGACTATGGCTACACCTTC.

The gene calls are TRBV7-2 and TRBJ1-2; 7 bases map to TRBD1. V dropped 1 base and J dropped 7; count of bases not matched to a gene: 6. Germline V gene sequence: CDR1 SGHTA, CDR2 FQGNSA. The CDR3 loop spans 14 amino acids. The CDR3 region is CASSLDRGRAGYTF. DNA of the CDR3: TGTGCCAGCAGCTTAGACAGGGGAAGAGCTGGCTACACCTTC.

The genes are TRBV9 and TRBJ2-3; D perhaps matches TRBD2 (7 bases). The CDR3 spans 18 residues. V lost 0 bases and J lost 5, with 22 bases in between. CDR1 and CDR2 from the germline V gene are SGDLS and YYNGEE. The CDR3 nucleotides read TGTGCCAGCAGCGTAGCCTCAGGGGAGGGATACACAGGAGATACGCAGTATTTT. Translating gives CASSVASGEGYTGDTQYF.